The entry that follows covers one T cell receptor beta chain sequence. Its specificity is not known. The entry originates in a study of tumor-infiltrating lymphocytes in localized non-small cell lung cancer. Overall study context: From each patient, both tumor and uninvolved lung, non-adjacent to tumor, were sampled. Study observations and caveats: Higher tumor T cell infiltration than in uninvolved lung was supported by TCRbeta sequencing. Immunotypes IM1 and IM2 had similar TCR-derived T-cell fractions. Only some patients had TCR sequencing, depending on available tissue.

The protocol was immunoSEQ multiplex PCR, while the TCRdb copy is restricted to in-frame clones and leaves out a portion. Seen here are some 30,000 clones, 70% to 90% observed once, and the top ten hold about 2.1%. Material: lung tumor tissue. The TCR originated in a human donor with non-small cell lung cancer.

This CDR3 reads CAISERWDGEKLFF. The CDR3 bases are TGTGCCATCAGTGAGCGATGGGATGGCGAAAAACTGTTTTTT. The chain links TRBV10-3 to TRBJ1-4; D gene uncertain. V was cut by 2 bases and J by 8 bases, with 12 bases left in between. Germline CDR1 is ENHRY and CDR2 is SYGVKD. This CDR3 is built from 14 residues.